These 14 T cell receptor beta chains originate from one sample sequenced in a study of cytomegalovirus exposure and HLA in healthy donors. The PCR used 60 Vbeta and 13 Jbeta primers. Measured with immunoSEQ multiplex PCR; TCRdb has only the in-frame clones, and not every one. The top ten clones hold 3.5% to 4.5% of a sample with 93,000 or so clones, roughly 79% of them seen once. Specimen: PBMCs. Receptor source: a man aged 45 to 65 in good health and CMV-seropositive.

About this clone: The identical CDR3 is also encoded by other nucleotide sequences in the sample. The V and J genes are TRBV5-1 and TRBJ2-5, with D uncertain. CDR3 length equals 11 residues. V was trimmed by 1 base and J by 5 bases, leaving 3 bases between them. Germline lookup yields CDR1 SGHRS and CDR2 YFSETQ. DNA of the CDR3: TGCGCCAGCAGCTTGAGCGAGACCCAGTACTTC. Its protein product is CASSLSETQYF.

This chain links TRBV11-2 with TRBJ2-2; D perhaps matches TRBD2 (5 bases). The CDR3 is 13 residues long. The V gene lost 3 bases and the J gene lost 6 bases, with 8 bases spanning the gap. CDR1 and CDR2 from the germline V gene are SGHAT and FQNNGV. CDR3 nucleotides: TGTGCCAGCAGCTTCCGGGGAGCCGGGGAGCTGTTTTTT. Its protein is CASSFRGAGELFF.

This clone was recorded once. CDR3 bases: TGTGCCAGCAGCTTCCGACAGAACTACGAGCAGTACTTC. Its protein is CASSFRQNYEQYF. The V and J genes are TRBV5-6 and TRBJ2-7, with D possibly TRBD1 on 5 matching bases. The germline V gene has CDR1 SGHDT and CDR2 YYEEEE. The CDR3 is made up of 13 amino acids. Deletions cut 2 bases from V and 3 bases from J, with 9 bases between.

V and J are TRBV19 and TRBJ2-3; 7 positions match TRBD2. Germline V gene lookup returns CDR1 LNHDA and CDR2 SQIVND (reference sequence). V gave up 4 bases and J gave up 4 bases; unmatched junction bases: 8. CDR3 size: 15 residues. CDR3 nucleotides: TGTGCCAGTAGTAGGGAGGGAGGGCCTTCAGATACGCAGTATTTT. Protein sequence: CASSREGGPSDTQYF.

The genes are TRBV5-4 and TRBJ1-1; the D gene is possibly TRBD1 (6 bases). The CDR3 is 15 residues long. V was shortened by 1 base and J by 0 bases, with 10 bases between the two germline ends. The germline V gene encodes CDR1 SGHNT and CDR2 YYREEE (reference sequence). As DNA, the CDR3 is TGTGCCAGCAGCTTGAAACAGGGTATGAACACTGAAGCTTTCTTT. Protein product: CASSLKQGMNTEAFF. The variable domain in full, with the rest retrieved from reference TRBV5-4 and TRBJ1-1, is ETGVTQSPTHLIKTRGQQVTLRCSSQSGHNTVSWYQQALGQGPQFIFQYYREEENGRGNFPPRFSGLQFPNYSSELNVNALELDDSALYLCASSLKQGMNTEAFFGQGTRLTVV.

This chain joins TRBV29-1 and TRBJ1-2; D remains unclear. The CDR3 loop spans 13 amino acids. Trimming stripped 6 bases from V and 8 bases from J, with 19 bases between. Germline values: CDR1 SQVTM, CDR2 ANQGSEA. CDR3: CSVVTQDGGGYTF. For the CDR3, the DNA is TGCAGCGTCGTAACCCAGGATGGCGGGGGCTACACCTTC.

The V and J genes are TRBV5-6 and TRBJ1-1, with a tentative D call TRBD1 (5 bases). The CDR3 sequence is 13 residues long. V was shortened by 5 bases and J by 8 bases, with 16 bases between the two germline ends. Germline CDR1 is SGHDT and CDR2 is YYEEEE. The CDR3 sequence is CASSSKPGLEAFF. In nucleotides, the CDR3 is TGTGCCAGCAGTTCGAAACCGGGACTAGAAGCTTTCTTT.

The chain is built from TRBV7-7 and TRBJ2-5; 9 bases agree with TRBD2. With V trimmed by 1 base and J by 5 bases, 8 bases remained unmatched. Germline values: CDR1 SSHAT, CDR2 FNYEAQ (reference sequence). This CDR3 is 16 amino acids long. The DNA of the CDR3 is TGTGCCAGCAGCTTAGAAGGTTCTAGCGGGACCGAGACCCAGTACTTC. Amino acid sequence: CASSLEGSSGTETQYF. Based on the CDR3 plus reference TRBV7-7 and TRBJ2-5, the full variable domain is GAGVSQSPRYKVTKRGQDVTLRCDPISSHATLYWYQQALGQGPEFLTYFNYEAQPDKSGLPSDRFSAERPEGSISTLTIQRTEQRDSAMYRCASSLEGSSGTETQYFGPGTRLLVL.

V gene TRBV27 combines with J gene TRBJ2-7; no firm D call. Germline V CDR1 and CDR2: MNHEY, SMNVEV (reference sequence). Trimming shortened V by 2 bases and J by 5 bases, and 10 bases separated the two germline ends. The CDR3 totals 13 residues. CDR3 region: CASSLSQVNEQYF. For the CDR3, the DNA is TGTGCCAGCAGTTTAAGTCAGGTCAACGAGCAGTACTTC.

The chain uses TRBV2 and TRBJ2-5; TRBD2 matches at 7 bases. V was pared by 4 bases and J by 5 bases, with 7 bases of the junction left unmatched. This CDR3 contains 14 residues. CDR1 SNHLY and CDR2 FYNNEI come from the germline V gene. This CDR3 is CASSVEGGRETQYF. The DNA of the CDR3 is TGTGCCAGCAGTGTAGAGGGAGGGAGGGAGACCCAGTACTTC. Using reference TRBV2 and TRBJ2-5 for the parts outside the CDR3, the full variable domain is EPEVTQTPSHQVTQMGQEVILRCVPISNHLYFYWYRQILGQKVEFLVSFYNNEISEKSEIFDDQFSVERPDGSNFTLKIRSTKLEDSAMYFCASSVEGGRETQYFGPGTRLLVL.

The V call is TRBV19, the J call TRBJ2-1; 7 positions agree with TRBD2. The CDR3 totals 13 residues. Germline CDR1 is LNHDA and CDR2 is SQIVND (reference sequence). Unmatched junction bases numbered 10, after V lost 9 bases and J lost 8 bases. This CDR3 reads CASRREDWDEQFF. The CDR3 nucleotides are TGTGCCAGCCGACGGGAGGATTGGGATGAGCAGTTCTTC.

The chain joins TRBV6-1 to TRBJ2-7, with 9 positions matching TRBD2. This CDR3 is built from 14 residues. CDR1 MNHNS and CDR2 SASEGT come from the germline V gene. J lost 6 bases, V lost 5 bases, and 8 bases had no gene match. Here the CDR3 reads CASSPPSGTSEQYF. In DNA, the CDR3 is TGTGCCAGCAGTCCTCCTAGCGGGACCAGCGAGCAGTACTTC.

The rearrangement joins TRBV5-8 to TRBJ1-2, with D hard to call. V was shortened by 4 bases and J by 0 bases, with 10 bases between the two germline ends. Germline-derived CDR1 and CDR2 are SGHTS and YDEGEE. The CDR3 is 14 amino acids. CDR3 bases: TGTGCCAGCAGCGTCGGACTCGCTAACTATGGCTACACCTTC. Translation: CASSVGLANYGYTF.

The CDR3 protein is CASSQDRGPLEKLFF. CDR3 in DNA: TGTGCCAGCAGCCAAGACAGGGGGCCTCTTGAAAAACTGTTTTTT. The chain recombines TRBV6-5 with TRBJ1-4, with TRBD1 identical over 10 bases. Germline V lookup: CDR1 MNHEY, CDR2 SVGAGI. The V gene end was trimmed by 6 bases and the J gene end by 7 bases; junction bases not matched to a gene: 8. The CDR3 consists of 15 residues.